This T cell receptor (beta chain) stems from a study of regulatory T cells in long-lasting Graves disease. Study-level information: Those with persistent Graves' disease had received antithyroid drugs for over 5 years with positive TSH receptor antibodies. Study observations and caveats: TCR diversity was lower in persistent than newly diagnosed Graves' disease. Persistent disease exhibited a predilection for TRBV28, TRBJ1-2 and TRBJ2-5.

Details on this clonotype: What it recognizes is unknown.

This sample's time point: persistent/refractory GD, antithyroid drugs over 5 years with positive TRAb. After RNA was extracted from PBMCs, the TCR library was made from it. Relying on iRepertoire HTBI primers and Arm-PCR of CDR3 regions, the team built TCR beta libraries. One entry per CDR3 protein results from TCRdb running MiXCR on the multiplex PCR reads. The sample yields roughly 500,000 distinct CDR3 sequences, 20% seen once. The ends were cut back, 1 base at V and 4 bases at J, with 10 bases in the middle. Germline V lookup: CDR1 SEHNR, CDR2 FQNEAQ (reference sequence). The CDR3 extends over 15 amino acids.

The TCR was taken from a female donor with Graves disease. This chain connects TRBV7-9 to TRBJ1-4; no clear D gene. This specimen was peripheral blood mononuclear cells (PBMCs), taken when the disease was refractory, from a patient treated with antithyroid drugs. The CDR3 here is CASSLVSGVNEKLFF. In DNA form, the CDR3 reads TGTGCCAGCAGCTTAGTATCTGGAGTTAATGAAAAACTGTTTTTT.